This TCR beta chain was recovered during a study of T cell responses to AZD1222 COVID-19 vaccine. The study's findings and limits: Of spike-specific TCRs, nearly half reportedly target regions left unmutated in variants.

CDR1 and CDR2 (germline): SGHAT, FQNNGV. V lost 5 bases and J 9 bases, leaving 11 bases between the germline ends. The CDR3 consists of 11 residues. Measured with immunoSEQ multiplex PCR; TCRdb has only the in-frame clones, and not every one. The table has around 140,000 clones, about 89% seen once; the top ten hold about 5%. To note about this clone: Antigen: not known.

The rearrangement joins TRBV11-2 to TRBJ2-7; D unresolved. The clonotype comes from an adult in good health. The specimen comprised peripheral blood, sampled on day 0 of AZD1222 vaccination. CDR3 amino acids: CASSPYVGQYF. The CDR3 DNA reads TGTGCCAGCAGCCCCTACGTGGGGCAGTACTTC.